This is a list of T cell receptor beta chains from one sample in a study of blood T cells in healthy people across ages. Each CDR3 protein gets one entry after TCRdb re-called the 5' RACE reads with MiXCR. The table lists around 1.5 million distinct CDR3 sequences, around 55% of them singletons, with about 6.7% in the top ten. The sample consisted of blood. The receptors derive from a man younger than 30 in good health. Each CDR3 is given with its conserved first and last residue. Only some rows state a clone size, as once, few, many or a class for expanded clones.

>TRBJ2-2|NA|TRBV7-2
CASSWMVAGELFF
>TRBJ2-5|NA|TRBV12-3/TRBV12-4
CASSPPGLAEETQYF
>TRBJ1-2|NA|TRBV3-1
CASTPGQGAGGYTF
>TRBJ1-1|NA|TRBV5-1
CASSLDPWNTEAFF
>TRBJ2-1|NA|TRBV20-1
CLTRPYGVYNEQFF
>TRBJ2-3|once|TRBV12-3/TRBV12-4
CASSSGGPRDTQYF
>TRBJ2-1|NA|TRBV19
CASSMKLSRNEQFF
>TRBJ2-1|few|TRBV4-1
CASSLPGLYNEQFF
>TRBJ2-3|few|TRBV20-1
CSARSRDRDTDTQYF
>NA|NA|TRBV10-1
CASSDSPGTYEQYF